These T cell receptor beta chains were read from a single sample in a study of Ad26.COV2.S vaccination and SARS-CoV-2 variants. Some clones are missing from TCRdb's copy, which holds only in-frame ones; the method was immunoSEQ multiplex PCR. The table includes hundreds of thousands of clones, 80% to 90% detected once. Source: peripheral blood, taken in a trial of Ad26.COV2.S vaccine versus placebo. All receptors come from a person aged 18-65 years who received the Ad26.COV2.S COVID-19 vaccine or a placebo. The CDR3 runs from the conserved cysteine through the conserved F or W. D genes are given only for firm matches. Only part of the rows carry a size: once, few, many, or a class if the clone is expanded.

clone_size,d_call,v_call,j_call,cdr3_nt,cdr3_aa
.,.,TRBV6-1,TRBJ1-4,TGTGCCAGCAGTGAGCAGGGGTTGGGGGAAAAACTGTTTTTT,CASSEQGLGEKLFF
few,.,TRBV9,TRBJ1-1,TGTGCCAGCAGCGTAGGGTGGCTGATGACTGAAGCTTTCTTT,CASSVGWLMTEAFF
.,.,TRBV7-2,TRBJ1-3,TGTGCCAGCAGCTCGGACAGCAGCTCTGGAAACACCATATATTTT,CASSSDSSSGNTIYF
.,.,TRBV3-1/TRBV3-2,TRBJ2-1,TGTGCCAGCAGCCCCGGGACTTACAATGAGCAGTTCTTC,CASSPGTYNEQFF
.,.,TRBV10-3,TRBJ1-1,TGTGCCATCAGTGACGACAGAACCGAAGCTTTCTTT,CAISDDRTEAFF
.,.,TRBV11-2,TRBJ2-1,TGTGCCAGCAGCTTTGAGGAGAGCTCCTACAATGAGCAGTTCTTC,CASSFEESSYNEQFF
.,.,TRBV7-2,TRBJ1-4,TGTGCCAGCAGCCTAAGGGGGGAAGGTGAAAAACTGTTTTTT,CASSLRGEGEKLFF
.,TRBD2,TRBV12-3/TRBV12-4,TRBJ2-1,TGTGCCAGCAGTTTTCCCCCAGCGGGGGGGCAGTTCTTC,CASSFPPAGGQFF
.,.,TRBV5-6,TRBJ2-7,TGTGCCAGCAGCTTGAGGCAGTACTTC,CASSLRQYF
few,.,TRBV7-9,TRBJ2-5,TGTGCCAGCAGCTTAGGCACAGTATCGGCAGAGACCCAGTACTTC,CASSLGTVSAETQYF
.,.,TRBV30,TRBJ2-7,TGTGCCTGGAACCGAGCGGGCACCTACGAGCAGTACTTC,CAWNRAGTYEQYF
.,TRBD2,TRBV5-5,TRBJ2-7,TGTGCCAGCAGCTTGGAAGGTAGCGGGGGCACCTACGAGCAGTACTTC,CASSLEGSGGTYEQYF
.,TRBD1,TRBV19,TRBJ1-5,TGTGCCAGCAGGGACAGGCCCAATCAGCCCCAGCATTTT,CASRDRPNQPQHF
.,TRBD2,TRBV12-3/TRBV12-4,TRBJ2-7,TGTGCCAGCAGGGCTAGCGGTTACTACGAGCAGTACTTC,CASRASGYYEQYF
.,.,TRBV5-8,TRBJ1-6,TGTGCCAGCAGCCCCGTCCCAGGGACAATTAATTCACCCCTCCACTTT,CASSPVPGTINSPLHF
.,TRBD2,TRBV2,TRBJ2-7,TGTGCCAGCAGTCTTGGTAGCGGGAGTCGGAACGAGCAGTACTTC,CASSLGSGSRNEQYF
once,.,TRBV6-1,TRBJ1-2,TGTGCCAGCAGTGAAAGCGTGGCAGCTTCCCACTATGGCTACACCTTC,CASSESVAASHYGYTF
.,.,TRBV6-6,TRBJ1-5,TGTGCCAGCAGCCTGGTAAACCTAGCCAATCAGCCCCAGCATTTT,CASSLVNLANQPQHF
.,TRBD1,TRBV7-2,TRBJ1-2,TGTGCCAGCAGCAAAGGACAGGGTGGTGGCTACACCTTC,CASSKGQGGGYTF
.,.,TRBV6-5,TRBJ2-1,TGTGCCAGCAGTTTACGCCAGTACAATGAGCAGTTCTTC,CASSLRQYNEQFF
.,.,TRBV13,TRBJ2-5,TGTGCCAGCAGCTTAGGGCGGCAAGAGACCCAGTACTTC,CASSLGRQETQYF
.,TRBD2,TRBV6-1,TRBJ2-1,TGTGCCAGCAGTGAAGCGCGCAGGACTAGCGGGAGTCACTCCTACAATGAGCAGTTCTTC,CASSEARRTSGSHSYNEQFF
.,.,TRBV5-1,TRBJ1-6,TGCGCCAGCAGCTGGGACCCGTCCTCACCCCTCCACTTT,CASSWDPSSPLHF
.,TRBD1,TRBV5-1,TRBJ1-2,TGCGCCAGCAGCTCCACAGGGGCTACGCTGGGAGGCTACACCTTC,CASSSTGATLGGYTF
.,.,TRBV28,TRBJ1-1,TGTGCCAGCAGTTCGAAGGGCCGCATGAACACTGAAGCTTTCTTT,CASSSKGRMNTEAFF
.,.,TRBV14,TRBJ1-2,TGTGCCAGCAGCCAGGTGGTGGGCTATGGCTACACCTTC,CASSQVVGYGYTF
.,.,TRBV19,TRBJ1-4,TGTGCCAGTAGTAAGACAGTCCGGGCAACTAATGAAAAACTGTTTTTT,CASSKTVRATNEKLFF
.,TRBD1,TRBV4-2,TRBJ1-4,TGTGCCAGCAGCCAAGTCCTACAGGGGGCAGTTCAGGCTAATGAAAAACTGTTTTTT,CASSQVLQGAVQANEKLFF
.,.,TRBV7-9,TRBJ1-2,TGTGCCAGCAGCTGGGACGGCAATGGCTACACCTTC,CASSWDGNGYTF
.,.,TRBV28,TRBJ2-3,TGTGCCAGCAGTTTATTCCCTCGCCTGACTAGCACAGATACGCAGTATTTT,CASSLFPRLTSTDTQYF
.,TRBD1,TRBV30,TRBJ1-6,TGTGCCTGGAGGAGGATGGGACAGGGGAATTCACCCCTCCACTTT,CAWRRMGQGNSPLHF
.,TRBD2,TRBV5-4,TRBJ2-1,TGTGCCAGCAGTGCCGGGACTAGCTTCAATGAGCAGTTCTTC,CASSAGTSFNEQFF
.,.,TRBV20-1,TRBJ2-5,TGCAGTGCTAGTTGGTGGGAGATGGAGACCCAGTACTTC,CSASWWEMETQYF
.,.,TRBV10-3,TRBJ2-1,TGTGCCATCAGTGAGTCGCACGGCGGGACCCCTAATGAGCAGTTCTTC,CAISESHGGTPNEQFF
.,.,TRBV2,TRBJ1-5,TGTGCCAGCAGTCGGGGTGAGGGGCCCCAGCATTTT,CASSRGEGPQHF
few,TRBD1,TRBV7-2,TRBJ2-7,TGTGCCAGCAGCGGACAGGGGTCGGGCGACCCTTACGAGCAGTACTTC,CASSGQGSGDPYEQYF
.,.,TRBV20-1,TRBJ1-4,TGCAGTGTTACCCTAAATGAAAAACTGTTTTTT,CSVTLNEKLFF
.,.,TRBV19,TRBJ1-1,TGTGCCAGTAGTACCCGGGGGAGGGAAAGGACGGAAGCTTTCTTT,CASSTRGRERTEAFF
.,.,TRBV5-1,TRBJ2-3,TGCGCCAGCAGCTTCCCGGAGGAAAGGCGAGGGGCCACAGATACGCAGTATTTT,CASSFPEERRGATDTQYF
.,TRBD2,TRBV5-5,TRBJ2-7,TGTGCCAGCAGCTTGATCGGGGCCAGCGGGGGTGCCTCCTACGAGCAGTACTTC,CASSLIGASGGASYEQYF
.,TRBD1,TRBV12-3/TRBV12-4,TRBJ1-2,TGTGCCAGCGGGGACAGGGCGGACTATGGCTACACCTTC,CASGDRADYGYTF
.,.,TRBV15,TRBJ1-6,TGTGCCACCAGCAGAGTTCGGGGGGATAATTCACCCCTCCACTTT,CATSRVRGDNSPLHF
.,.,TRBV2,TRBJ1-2,TGTGCCGGCACAGGTTTTAATGGCTACACCTTC,CAGTGFNGYTF
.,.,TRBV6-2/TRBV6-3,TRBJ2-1,TGTGCCAGCAGTTCGCGACTGATTTCCTACAATGAGCAGTTCTTC,CASSSRLISYNEQFF
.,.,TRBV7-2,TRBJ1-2,TGTGCCAGCAGCTTAGTCCCTACAGGCTATGGCTACACCTTC,CASSLVPTGYGYTF
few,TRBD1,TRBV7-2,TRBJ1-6,TGTGCCAGCAGCTTAGGAACAGGGGTACGGTCACCCCTCCACTTT,CASSLGTGVRSPLHF
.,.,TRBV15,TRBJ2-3,TGTGCCACCAGCATACATTTTTCTCCCACAGATACGCAGTATTTT,CATSIHFSPTDTQYF
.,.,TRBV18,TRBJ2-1,TGTGCCAGCTCACCACCAACCAACAATGAGCAGTTCTTC,CASSPPTNNEQFF
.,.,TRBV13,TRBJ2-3,TGTGCCAGCAGCTTATACAGGGCTAGCACAGATACGCAGTATTTT,CASSLYRASTDTQYF
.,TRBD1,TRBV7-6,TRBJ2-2,TGTGCCAGCAGCCCTAGGACAGGGGCGAACACCGGGGAGCTGTTTTTT,CASSPRTGANTGELFF
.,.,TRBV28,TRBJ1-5,TGTGCCAGCAGTAGTACCAATCAGCCCCAGCATTTT,CASSSTNQPQHF
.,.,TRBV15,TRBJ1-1,TGTGCCACCAGCAGAGATAGGGGATCTGCGAACACTGAAGCTTTCTTT,CATSRDRGSANTEAFF